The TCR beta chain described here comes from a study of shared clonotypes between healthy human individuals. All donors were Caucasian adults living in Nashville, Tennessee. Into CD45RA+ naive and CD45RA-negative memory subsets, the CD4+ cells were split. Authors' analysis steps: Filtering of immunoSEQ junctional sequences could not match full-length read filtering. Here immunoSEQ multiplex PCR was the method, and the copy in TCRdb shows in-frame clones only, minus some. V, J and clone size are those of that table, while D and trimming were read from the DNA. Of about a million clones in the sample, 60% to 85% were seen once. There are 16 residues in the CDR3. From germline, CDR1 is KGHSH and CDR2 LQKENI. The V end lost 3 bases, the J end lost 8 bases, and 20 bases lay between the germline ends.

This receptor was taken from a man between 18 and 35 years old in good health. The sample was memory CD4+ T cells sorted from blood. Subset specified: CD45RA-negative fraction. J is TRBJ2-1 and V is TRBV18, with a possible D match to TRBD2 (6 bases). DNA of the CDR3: TGTGCCAGCTCACCCCTCGGGAGTAGCGTGGGCCATGAGCAGTTCTTC. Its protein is CASSPLGSSVGHEQFF. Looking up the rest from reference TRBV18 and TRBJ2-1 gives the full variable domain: NAGVMQNPRHLVRRRGQEARLRCSPMKGHSHVYWYRQLPEEGLKFMVYLQKENIIDESGMPKERFSAEFPKEGPSILRIQQVVRGDSAAYFCASSPLGSSVGHEQFFGPGTRLTVL.